The 7 T cell receptor beta chains below come from one sample, sequenced in a study of cytomegalovirus exposure and HLA in healthy donors. Amplification used 60 Vbeta primers and 13 Jbeta primers. Sequencing was performed with immunoSEQ multiplex PCR; in TCRdb, only in-frame clones are kept and a portion is missing. The sample has around 110,000 clones; 9% to 10% are singletons. Sequenced input: PBMCs. The receptors shown here come from a man aged 30-40 years in good health and CMV-seronegative.

This CDR3 is CAISGGQAGNTIYF. CDR3 nucleotide sequence: TGTGCCATCAGTGGGGGACAGGCGGGAAACACCATATATTTT. The V gene is TRBV10-3, the J gene TRBJ1-3; 8 positions agree with TRBD1. With V trimmed by 4 bases and J by 4 bases, 3 bases remained unmatched. Germline-derived CDR1 and CDR2 are ENHRY and SYGVKD. The CDR3 is 14 residues long.

This clone was observed a few times. The V gene is TRBV5-1, the J gene TRBJ1-5; D is unresolved. V lost 4 bases and J 2 bases, leaving 10 bases between the germline ends. The length of the CDR3 is 14 residues. CDR1 SGHRS and CDR2 YFSETQ come from the germline V gene. The CDR3 DNA sequence: TGCGCCAGCAGCGCCGACGGGGGCAATCAGCCCCAGCATTTT. Translated, it gives CASSADGGNQPQHF.

Note on this clone: At one boundary the junction diverges from the germline segment, which might be a read error. This chain links TRBV5-4 with TRBJ2-1, with 8 bases matching TRBD2. Germline-derived CDR1 and CDR2 are SGHNT and YYREEE (reference sequence). The CDR3 sequence is 11 residues long. This CDR3 is CASRDSGTRVF. Written as DNA, the CDR3 is TGTGCCAGCAGAGATTCCGGGACTAGGGTCTTC.

This sequence joins TRBV10-1 and TRBJ1-1; possibly TRBD1 for D (6 bases). V lost 5 bases and J lost 11, with 18 bases in between. Germline V gives CDR1 WNHNN, CDR2 SYGVQD (reference sequence). The CDR3 extends over 13 amino acids. The chain's CDR3 is CASSSQGADYAFF. CDR3 in DNA: TGCGCCAGCAGTTCACAGGGCGCCGACTACGCTTTCTTT.

The chain carries TRBV9 and TRBJ2-5; D uncertain. CDR1 is SGDLS, CDR2 YYNGEE, per germline. The CDR3 has 15 residues. V was clipped by 4 bases and J by 1 base, with 14 bases between them. CDR3 sequence reads: CASSPRGVTQETQYF. The DNA for the CDR3 is TGTGCCAGCAGCCCCCGTGGAGTAACCCAAGAGACCCAGTACTTC.

The rearrangement joins TRBV23-1 to TRBJ2-5; a possible D gene is TRBD1 (6 bases). TRBV23-1 is marked as an open reading frame, function uncertain. V was cut by 6 bases and J by 5 bases, with 13 bases left in between. This CDR3 spans 13 amino acids. CDR3: CASRQGFRETQYF. The CDR3 region has the DNA TGCGCCAGCAGGCAGGGGTTCCGGGAGACCCAGTACTTC.

This chain uses TRBV4-1 with TRBJ2-5; TRBD1 might be the D (5 bases). Trimming took off 1 base at V and 5 bases at J, with 11 bases between the two ends. Germline CDR1 MGHRA, CDR2 YSYEKL. This CDR3 is 14 amino acids long. The CDR3 nucleotides read TGCGCCAGCAGCCAAGGGTTCCAGGGCGAGACCCAGTACTTC. Encoded protein: CASSQGFQGETQYF.